What follows are 27 T cell receptor beta chains derived from one specimen sequenced in a study of blood T cells in healthy people across ages. Combining a sample-barcoded 5' primer with a J-beta primer mix, a second PCR ran for roughly 7 to 12 cycles. Each CDR3 protein is one row after TCRdb ran MiXCR on the 5' RACE reads. This sample yields approximately 790,000 distinct CDR3 sequences, of which around 62% are seen a single time; about a quarter belongs to the top ten. The sequencing input was blood. These receptors were collected from a man between 25 and 39 years old in good health.

This clonotype was seen a single time. The genes are TRBV20-1 and TRBJ2-7; 7 bases agree with TRBD1. The germline CDR1 and CDR2 sequences are DFQATT and SNEGSKA (reference sequence). The J segment lost 3 bases and the V segment lost 4 bases, leaving 6 bases of the junction unmatched. There are 13 residues in the CDR3. For the CDR3, the DNA is TGCAGTGCTACACCAGGGGGTCACTACGAGCAGTACTTC. This encodes CSATPGGHYEQYF.

V gene TRBV6-5 combines with J gene TRBJ2-3; D is undetermined. CDR1 and CDR2 from the germline V gene are MNHEY and SVGAGI. V was clipped by 6 bases and J by 1 base, with 11 bases between them. The CDR3 runs 14 residues. The CDR3 region is CASRLLRRTDTQYF. The DNA for the CDR3 is TGTGCCAGCAGGCTCCTCCGTCGCACAGATACGCAGTATTTT.

This clonotype has only a few counts. This chain uses TRBV7-3 with TRBJ2-5; D might be TRBD2 (7 bases). Germline V gene sequence: CDR1 SGHTA, CDR2 FQGTGA. The CDR3 is 16 residues long. Trimming left V 5 bases short and J 3 bases short, with 19 bases between. CDR3 sequence: CASSPGRGGFEETQYF. CDR3 DNA: TGTGCCAGCAGCCCGGGGAGGGGGGGCTTTGAAGAGACCCAGTACTTC.

V is TRBV9 and J is TRBJ2-1; TRBD1 might be the D (5 bases). The germline V gene has CDR1 SGDLS and CDR2 YYNGEE. The CDR3 runs 13 residues. Trimming removed 4 bases at V and 10 bases at J, with 15 bases between. The CDR3 reads CASSLDAGREQFF. DNA of the CDR3: TGTGCCAGCAGCCTAGACGCAGGGCGAGAGCAGTTCTTC.

The chain recombines TRBV5-1 with TRBJ2-1; 9 bases agree with TRBD1. Per germline, CDR1 SGHRS and CDR2 YFSETQ. With 3 bases clipped from V and 13 bases from J, the junction kept 11 bases outside the gene matches. This CDR3 has 14 amino acids. Here the CDR3 DNA reads TGCGCCAGCAGCTCCGGGACAGGGACAAAGACCCAGTTCTTC. This translates into CASSSGTGTKTQFF.

V is TRBV27 and J is TRBJ2-7; D gene unclear. V gave up 10 bases and J gave up 3 bases, with 4 bases separating them. Germline assignment: CDR1 MNHEY and CDR2 SMNVEV (reference sequence). The CDR3 is made up of 9 amino acids. CDR3 coding DNA: TGTGCCACCATCTACGAGCAGTACTTC. Translating gives CATIYEQYF.

This clonotype was seen only once. The V gene is TRBV7-3, the J gene TRBJ2-3; 7 positions agree with TRBD1. Per germline, CDR1 SGHTA and CDR2 FQGTGA. Trimming at V came to 2 bases and at J to 5 bases, leaving 7 bases not matched to a gene. This CDR3 is 15 amino acids long. In nucleotides, the CDR3 is TGTGCCAGCAGCTTAGGACGACAGGGTAAAGATACGCAGTATTTT. Translating gives CASSLGRQGKDTQYF.

The chain links TRBV29-1 to TRBJ2-7, with D unresolved. From germline, CDR1 is SQVTM and CDR2 ANQGSEA. The CDR3 has 12 residues. V gave up 4 bases and J gave up 0 bases, with 7 bases separating them. This CDR3 is CSVASGSYEQYF. For the CDR3, the DNA is TGCAGCGTTGCATCCGGCTCCTACGAGCAGTACTTC.

This clonotype has only one observation. V is TRBV20-1 and J is TRBJ2-3; 16 nucleotides align to TRBD2. Unmatched junction bases numbered 5, after V lost 7 bases and J lost 7 bases. Germline V gives CDR1 DFQATT, CDR2 SNEGSKA (reference sequence). The CDR3 sequence is 14 residues long. For the CDR3, the DNA is TGCAGTGGGGGACTAGCGGGGGGGAGGTATACGCAGTATTTT. It codes for CSGGLAGGRYTQYF.

Written as DNA, the CDR3 is TGTGCCAGCACCTCGGGGCAGGGTCCCTTATCCTACAATGAGCAGTTCTTC. It encodes CASTSGQGPLSYNEQFF. This chain links TRBV6-6 with TRBJ2-1, with D possibly called TRBD1 or TRBD2 (5 bases each). The CDR3 length is 17 residues. Germline values: CDR1 MNHNY, CDR2 SVGAGI (reference sequence). Deletions cut 7 bases from V and 1 base from J, with 20 bases between.

The chain carries TRBV29-1 and TRBJ2-1; D not resolved. The J call is in doubt because the DNA end fits TRBJ2-7 better. Germline-derived CDR1 and CDR2 are SQVTM and ANQGSEA. The CDR3 length is 14 residues. The CDR3 protein is CSVNAPPSYNEQYF. The CDR3 DNA sequence: TGCAGCGTCAACGCCCCACCGTCCTACAATGAGCAGTACTTC.

The chain combines TRBV7-9 with TRBJ2-7, with a possible D match to TRBD2 (5 bases). The CDR3 length is 18 residues. The germline V gene has CDR1 SEHNR and CDR2 FQNEAQ (reference sequence). V lost 5 bases, J lost 4 bases, and 27 bases lay in between. The CDR3 bases are TGTGCCAGCAGCCCCGTAGGACTTCTGGTCCCCCATAATTACGAGCAGTACTTC. Protein: CASSPVGLLVPHNYEQYF. Looking up the rest from reference TRBV7-9 and TRBJ2-7 gives the full variable domain: DTGVSQNPRHKITKRGQNVTFRCDPISEHNRLYWYRQTLGQGPEFLTYFQNEAQLEKSRLLSDRFSAERPKGSFSTLEIQRTEQGDSAMYLCASSPVGLLVPHNYEQYFGPGTRLTVT.

This clonotype has a single count. The rearrangement links TRBV6-1 to TRBJ2-1; 8 nucleotides match TRBD2. The trim removed 3 bases at V and 3 bases at J, leaving 7 bases unmatched. This CDR3 is built from 16 residues. Looked up from germline, CDR1 is MNHNS and CDR2 is SASEGT. CDR3 in amino acids: CASSESGGGYYNEQFF. The CDR3 DNA follows: TGTGCCAGCAGTGAGTCGGGCGGGGGGTACTACAATGAGCAGTTCTTC.

V gene TRBV6-5 combines with J gene TRBJ1-5; D is unresolved. The germline V and J ends were trimmed by 0 bases and 0 bases, with 9 bases remaining between them. Germline V CDR1 and CDR2: MNHEY, SVGAGI. This CDR3 has 16 residues. In DNA, the CDR3 is TGTGCCAGCAGTTACTCGAGGCAGTATAGCAATCAGCCCCAGCATTTT. This translates into CASSYSRQYSNQPQHF.

A note on this clonotype: The junction departs from the called germline gene at one end, perhaps through a read error. The chain recombines TRBV20-1 with TRBJ2-1; D remains unclear. The J call may be faulty, since TRBJ2-7 better matches the DNA end. From germline, CDR1 is DFQATT and CDR2 SNEGSKA (reference sequence). The CDR3 runs 13 residues. CDR3 in amino acids: CNAPRPGQDEQYF. The CDR3 coding sequence is TGCAATGCTCCTCGCCCCGGGCAGGACGAGCAGTACTTC.

The chain combines TRBV6-6 with TRBJ2-5; D possibly corresponds to TRBD1 (5 bases). The CDR3 runs 12 residues. Trimming stripped 6 bases from V and 5 bases from J, with 10 bases between. Germline CDR1 is MNHNY and CDR2 is SVGAGI (reference sequence). Here the CDR3 reads CASSQYRETQYF. CDR3 in DNA: TGTGCCAGCAGCCAGTACAGGGAGACCCAGTACTTC.

The chain links TRBV9 to TRBJ2-5; 7 bases agree with TRBD1. The germline CDR1 and CDR2 sequences are SGDLS and YYNGEE. This CDR3 comprises 17 residues. The V segment lost 0 bases and the J segment 5 bases; nucleotides outside the gene matches: 13. The CDR3 loop is CASSVVEVRGGKETQYF. The DNA for the CDR3 is TGTGCCAGCAGCGTAGTAGAAGTAAGAGGGGGCAAGGAGACCCAGTACTTC.

This chain joins TRBV7-2 and TRBJ2-7; 8 positions agree with TRBD1. The J segment lost 2 bases and the V segment lost 8 bases, leaving 2 bases of the junction unmatched. This CDR3 region has 12 residues. Per the germline V gene, CDR1 is SGHTA and CDR2 is FQGNSA. This CDR3 reads CASAGGAYEQYF. CDR3 coding DNA: TGTGCCAGCGCAGGGGGCGCCTACGAGCAGTACTTC.

The chain has TRBV27 and TRBJ2-7, with 7 bases fitting TRBD1. The germline gives CDR1 MNHEY, CDR2 SMNVEV (reference sequence). V was clipped by 0 bases and J by 0 bases; unmatched bases: 5. This CDR3 region has 16 residues. CDR3 nucleotide sequence: TGTGCCAGCAGTTTATCCCCGGGACAGTTCTCCTACGAGCAGTACTTC. Translating it yields CASSLSPGQFSYEQYF.

V and J are TRBV20-1 and TRBJ2-6, with D perhaps given as TRBD1 or TRBD2 (5 bases each). CDR1 is DFQATT, CDR2 SNEGSKA, per germline (reference sequence). V dropped 6 bases and J dropped 0 bases, with 18 bases sitting between them. The CDR3 is made up of 17 amino acids. The CDR3: CSAPKTGAFSGANVLTF. The CDR3 DNA reads as TGCAGTGCCCCAAAGACCGGGGCCTTCTCTGGGGCCAACGTCCTGACTTTC.

The genes are TRBV6-2 or TRBV6-3 and TRBJ2-7, with 9 bases aligning to TRBD1. The CDR3 is made up of 15 amino acids. Unmatched junction bases numbered 9, after V lost 5 bases and J lost 4 bases. From germline, CDR1 is MNHEY and CDR2 SVGEGT. CDR3 in DNA: TGTGCCAGCAGTACTACTTGGGACAGGGAGTACGAGCAGTACTTC. Residues: CASSTTWDREYEQYF.

The sample holds one count of this clonotype. The chain links TRBV20-1 to TRBJ2-1; D unresolved. The CDR3 contains 14 residues. The V end lost 0 bases, the J end lost 4 bases, and 10 bases lay between the germline ends. The germline gives CDR1 DFQATT, CDR2 SNEGSKA (reference sequence). CDR3 sequence: CSARDRRIYNEQFF. CDR3 DNA sequence: TGCAGTGCTAGAGATCGCAGAATTTACAATGAGCAGTTCTTC.

As for this clonotype: An end of the junction differs from the germline gene, which may be a read error. The chain recombines TRBV4-3 with TRBJ1-1; maybe TRBD1 (5 bases). The CDR3 spans 14 residues. The germline V gene has CDR1 LGHNA and CDR2 YSLEER. CDR3 sequence reads: CANSQVVGHTEAFF. CDR3 bases: TGCGCCAACAGCCAAGTAGTGGGGCACACTGAAGCTTTCTTT.

This sequence joins TRBV7-2 and TRBJ2-7; 8 bases are shared with TRBD2. CDR1 is SGHTA and CDR2 is FQGNSA in the germline V gene. The CDR3 extends over 17 amino acids. J lost 10 bases, V lost 1 base, and 18 bases had no gene match. The CDR3 loop is CASSLGPPTGGQEAQYF. CDR3 nucleotides: TGTGCCAGCAGCTTAGGGCCCCCAACGGGGGGGCAAGAGGCCCAGTACTTC.

The gene calls are TRBV6-1 and TRBJ2-2; tentatively, D is TRBD1 (5 bases). This CDR3 is 14 amino acids long. From germline, CDR1 is MNHNS and CDR2 SASEGT. V shed 3 bases and J shed 7 bases, with 12 bases lying between them. The chain's CDR3 is CASSDQGISGELFF. In nucleotides, the CDR3 is TGTGCCAGCAGTGATCAGGGAATCAGCGGGGAGCTGTTTTTT.

The chain carries TRBV7-2 and TRBJ2-3; weak D call: TRBD1 (6 bases). CDR1 is SGHTA and CDR2 is FQGNSA in the germline V gene. This CDR3 comprises 16 residues. Trimming pared 3 bases from V and 0 bases from J, leaving 13 bases between. CDR3 sequence: CASSFRRGPSTDTQYF. The CDR3 nucleotides read TGTGCCAGCAGCTTCCGCAGGGGCCCAAGCACAGATACGCAGTATTTT.

The chain carries TRBV7-7 and TRBJ1-4; TRBD1 matches at 12 bases. The CDR3 contains 15 residues. The J segment lost 5 bases and the V segment lost 5 bases, leaving 3 bases of the junction unmatched. The germline V gene encodes CDR1 SSHAT and CDR2 FNYEAQ (reference sequence). CDR3 DNA: TGTGCCAGCAGCACCGGGACAGGGGGCAATGAAAAACTGTTTTTT. Protein: CASSTGTGGNEKLFF.